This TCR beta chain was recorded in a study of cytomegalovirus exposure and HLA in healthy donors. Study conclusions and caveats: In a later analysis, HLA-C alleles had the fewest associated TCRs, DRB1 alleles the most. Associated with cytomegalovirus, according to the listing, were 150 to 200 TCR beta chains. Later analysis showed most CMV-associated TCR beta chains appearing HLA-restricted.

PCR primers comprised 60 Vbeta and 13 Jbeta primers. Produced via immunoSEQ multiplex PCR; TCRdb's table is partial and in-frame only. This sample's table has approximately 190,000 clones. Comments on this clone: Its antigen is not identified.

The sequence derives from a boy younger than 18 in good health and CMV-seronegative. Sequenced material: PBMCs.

CDR3 DNA: TGCGCCAGCAGCCAAGCCCGGACGGGGGGCACTGAAGCTTTCTTT. Amino acid sequence: CASSQARTGGTEAFF. The rearrangement links TRBV4-1 to TRBJ1-1, with TRBD1 as a possible D gene (5 bases). This CDR3 region has 15 residues. The ends were cut back, 1 base at V and 4 bases at J, with 13 bases in the middle. Germline loops: CDR1 MGHRA, CDR2 YSYEKL.